The 18 T cell receptor beta chains reported below all come from one sample, sequenced in a study of T cells after yellow fever vaccination. TCRdb re-analysed the 5' RACE reads in MiXCR, keeping a single row per CDR3 protein. The sample carries approximately 300,000 distinct CDR3 sequences, around a tenth recorded once. The sequences come from CD4+ T cells sorted from PBMCs, collected 45 days after the yellow fever booster vaccination. Source of these receptors: a man between 18 and 29 years old who received the YFV17D yellow fever vaccine.

This clonotype has just a few counts. CDR3 in amino acids: CASTSLDLQETQYF. CDR3 nucleotides: TGTGCCAGCACCTCTTTGGACTTACAAGAGACCCAGTACTTC. The chain has TRBV12-3 or TRBV12-4 and TRBJ2-5, with D maybe TRBD2 (5 bases). The CDR3 sequence is 14 residues long. Trimming stripped 7 bases from V and 2 bases from J, with 14 bases between.

This clonotype was observed at least ten times. The chain combines TRBV29-1 with TRBJ1-4, with D possibly being TRBD1 (5 bases). In germline, CDR1 is SQVTM, CDR2 ANQGSEA. Trimming took 7 bases from V and 10 from J, leaving 22 bases between them. The CDR3 has 14 amino acids. The CDR3 nucleotides read TGCAGCGCTCGGTCACAGGTCAAAGAAGGAAAACTGTTTTTT. This codes for CSARSQVKEGKLFF. The full variable domain, completed using reference TRBV29-1 and TRBJ1-4, is SAVISQKPSRDICQRGTSLTIQCQVDSQVTMMFWYRQQPGQSLTLIATANQGSEATYESGFVIDKFPISRPNLTFSTLTVSNMSPEDSSIYLCSARSQVKEGKLFFGSGTQLSVL.

The chain couples TRBV2 to TRBJ2-3; D assignment may be TRBD1 or TRBD2 (6 bases each). V was trimmed by 10 bases and J by 2 bases, leaving 19 bases between them. The germline gives CDR1 SNHLY, CDR2 FYNNEI. The CDR3 covers 15 residues. CDR3 sequence (DNA): TGTGCCACCACCGGGGGCCTAACTCTCACAGATACGCAGTATTTT. Translating gives CATTGGLTLTDTQYF.

The V call is TRBV6-2 or TRBV6-3, the J call TRBJ2-3, with D uncertain. The CDR3 sequence is 12 residues long. V lost 10 bases and J 3 bases, leaving 11 bases between the germline ends. Germline CDR1 is MNHEY and CDR2 is SVGEGT. CDR3 nucleotide sequence: TGTGCCACCTCACGGTTTACAGATACGCAGTATTTT. Residues: CATSRFTDTQYF.

The chain is built from TRBV7-2 and TRBJ2-3; TRBD1 matches 8 bases. The CDR3 extends over 15 amino acids. J was trimmed by 0 bases and V by 2 bases; bases with no gene match: 1. Germline lookup yields CDR1 SGHTA and CDR2 FQGNSA. The CDR3 region is CASSLRQGSTDTQYF. Written as DNA, the CDR3 is TGTGCCAGCAGCTTACGACAGGGGAGCACAGATACGCAGTATTTT.

This clonotype has more than one count but fewer than ten. The CDR3 here is CASKGGQLNTEAFF. For the CDR3, the DNA is TGTGCCAGCAAGGGGGGACAGTTGAACACTGAAGCTTTCTTT. This chain joins TRBV2 and TRBJ1-1; 7 bases line up with TRBD1. Per germline, CDR1 SNHLY and CDR2 FYNNEI. J lost 0 bases, V lost 7 bases, and 5 bases had no gene match. The CDR3 covers 14 residues.

V gene TRBV5-1 combines with J gene TRBJ2-3; TRBD1 matches 8 bases. The CDR3 spans 15 residues. The V gene's germline CDR1 is SGHRS and CDR2 YFSETQ. V dropped 4 bases and J dropped 3; count of bases not matched to a gene: 7. CDR3 protein: CASSLRTGQTDTQYF. The CDR3 bases are TGCGCCAGCAGCCTTCGGACAGGGCAAACAGATACGCAGTATTTT.

This clonotype appeared a few times. One junction end disagrees with the germline gene, perhaps due to a read error. For the CDR3, the DNA is TGCGCCAGCAGCTTAACAGGGGTCTCCCACAATGAGCAGTTCTTC. Translation: CASSLTGVSHNEQFF. The chain carries TRBV5-1 and TRBJ2-1; 7 bases fit TRBD1. The CDR3 contains 15 residues. Germline CDR1 reads SGHRS; CDR2 reads YFSETQ.

Ten or more counts support this clonotype. The chain joins TRBV5-1 to TRBJ1-1; 8 bases line up with TRBD1. CDR1 is SGHRS and CDR2 is YFSETQ in the germline V gene. Germline trimming cut 4 bases from V and 1 base from J; bases unmatched to any gene: 3. The CDR3 consists of 14 residues. CDR3 region: CASSIGTGNTEAFF. CDR3 nucleotide sequence: TGCGCCAGCAGCATCGGGACAGGGAACACTGAAGCTTTCTTT.

V usage is TRBV12-3 or TRBV12-4 and J usage is TRBJ1-6; D gene uncertain. The CDR3 extends over 14 amino acids. Deletions cut 4 bases from V and 5 bases from J, with 9 bases between. The CDR3 protein is CASSSSGNNSPLHF. The CDR3 nucleotides are TGTGCCAGCAGTTCGTCGGGTAATAATTCACCCCTCCACTTT.

This clonotype was recorded at least ten times. This chain connects TRBV7-8 to TRBJ2-3, with D uncertain. Germline-derived CDR1 and CDR2 are SGHVS and FQNEAQ. V shed 1 base and J shed 7 bases, with 9 bases lying between them. The CDR3 is 13 residues long. CDR3 sequence reads: CASSLGASYTQYF. CDR3 bases: TGTGCCAGCAGCTTAGGAGCCTCTTATACGCAGTATTTT.

This clonotype was detected only a few times. The J gene is TRBJ2-1, the V gene TRBV28, with 11 bases that match TRBD2. After removal of 5 bases from V and 10 bases from J, the junction contained 10 bases not matched to a gene. Germline CDR1 and CDR2: MDHEN and SYDVKM. The CDR3 spans 15 residues. The chain's CDR3 is CASSVIAGGTWEQFF. CDR3 bases: TGTGCCAGCAGTGTGATAGCGGGGGGGACATGGGAGCAGTTCTTC. The whole variable domain, filled in from reference TRBV28 and TRBJ2-1, reads DVKVTQSSRYLVKRTGEKVFLECVQDMDHENMFWYRQDPGLGLRLIYFSYDVKMKEKGDIPEGYSVSREKKERFSLILESASTNQTSMYLCASSVIAGGTWEQFFGPGTRLTVL.

V and J are TRBV7-2 and TRBJ1-2, with D maybe TRBD1 (5 bases). V was cut by 6 bases and J by 4 bases, with 12 bases left in between. Looked up from germline, CDR1 is SGHTA and CDR2 is FQGNSA. This CDR3 is 13 amino acids long. The CDR3 is CASRRDAPYGYTF. The CDR3 DNA reads as TGTGCCAGCAGACGGGACGCCCCCTATGGCTACACCTTC.

This clonotype was counted once. The genes are TRBV21-1 and TRBJ1-2; no check of the table's D call, TRBD1, against the DNA was made. TRBV21-1 constitutes a pseudogene. The CDR3 loop spans 15 amino acids. The CDR3 DNA follows: TGTGCCAGCAGCAGGGGACAGGAGTTTCGGTATGGCTACACCTTC. Amino acids: CASSRGQEFRYGYTF.

This clonotype was counted between two and nine times. The rearrangement joins TRBV29-1 to TRBJ1-2; 8 bases fit TRBD1. Germline CDR1 and CDR2: SQVTM and ANQGSEA. The CDR3 extends over 12 amino acids. V lost 8 bases, J lost 2 bases, and 4 bases stayed unmatched. The CDR3 reads CSTRTGNYGYTF. In nucleotides, the CDR3 is TGCAGCACTCGGACAGGGAACTATGGCTACACCTTC.

In this sample, this clonotype turned up many times. The chain carries TRBV5-1 and TRBJ2-5; perhaps D is TRBD1 or TRBD2 (5 bases each). Germline assignment: CDR1 SGHRS and CDR2 YFSETQ. The V and J ends lost 3 bases and 5 bases respectively, with 14 bases between them. CDR3 length: 14 residues. In nucleotides, the CDR3 is TGCGCCAGCAGCTCGGGACGGACCCGGGAGACCCAGTACTTC. Amino acids: CASSSGRTRETQYF.

This clonotype came up many times. The V call is TRBV12-3 or TRBV12-4, the J call TRBJ1-1; D is unclear. This CDR3 has 13 residues. Deletions cut 3 bases from V and 0 bases from J, with 5 bases between. CDR3 loop: CASSFRVNTEAFF. The CDR3 nucleotides are TGTGCCAGCAGTTTCCGGGTGAACACTGAAGCTTTCTTT.

The rearrangement uses TRBV28 and TRBJ1-2; 9 positions agree with TRBD1. With 5 bases clipped from V and 6 bases from J, the junction kept 7 bases outside the gene matches. CDR3 length: 14 residues. CDR1 MDHEN and CDR2 SYDVKM come from the germline V gene. The CDR3 DNA follows: TGTGCCAGCAGTGGTCTCGGGACAGGGCATGGCTACACCTTC. This translates into CASSGLGTGHGYTF.